Each of the 26 T cell receptor beta chains below was sequenced from the same sample in a study of blood T cell repertoires in COVID-19. The method was immunoSEQ multiplex PCR; TCRdb's version includes in-frame clones alone and lacks a portion of them. The sample records nearly 40,000 clones, around 87% being singletons. The sample taken for sequencing was peripheral blood. The receptors stem from a middle-aged man in a cohort sampled during active COVID-19.

V usage is TRBV10-1 and J usage is TRBJ2-3, with D hard to call. The CDR3 totals 15 residues. V dropped 3 bases and J dropped 2 bases, with 12 bases sitting between them. The V gene's germline CDR1 is WNHNN and CDR2 SYGVQD (reference sequence). The CDR3 region has the DNA TGCGCCAGCAGTGAAGGTAGCAAACACACAGATACGCAGTATTTT. This sequence encodes CASSEGSKHTDTQYF.

The chain uses TRBV19 and TRBJ1-2; D is uncertain. V was cut by 9 bases and J by 6 bases, with 17 bases left in between. The CDR3 consists of 13 residues. Germline loops: CDR1 LNHDA, CDR2 SQIVND (reference sequence). Here the CDR3 DNA reads TGTGCCAGCGAACCGGGCCAGCGGGATGGCTACACCTTC. Translated: CASEPGQRDGYTF.

V and J are TRBV29-1 and TRBJ1-5; TRBD1 aligns across 8 bases. V dropped 6 bases and J dropped 1; count of bases not matched to a gene: 5. The germline CDR1 and CDR2 sequences are SQVTM and ANQGSEA. The CDR3 covers 14 residues. CDR3: CSVATGGSNQPQHF. The DNA for the CDR3 is TGCAGCGTCGCCACAGGGGGAAGCAATCAGCCCCAGCATTTT.

The chain recombines TRBV6-2 or TRBV6-3 with TRBJ2-1; 11 nucleotides align to TRBD2. Trimming cost V 2 bases and J 4 bases; bases outside gene matches: 7. The CDR3 loop spans 17 amino acids. Germline CDR1 MNHEY, CDR2 SVGEGT. Here the CDR3 DNA reads TGTGCCAGCAGTTACCCCTCTAGCGGGGGGCCGTACAATGAGCAGTTCTTC. This gives the protein CASSYPSSGGPYNEQFF.

In its sample, this clone was seen once. V is TRBV11-3 and J is TRBJ2-2; D is perhaps TRBD2 (6 bases). Deletions cut 5 bases from V and 6 bases from J, with 22 bases between. The CDR3 totals 17 residues. Germline V gives CDR1 SGHNT, CDR2 YENEEA. CDR3 residues: CASSPRGGQAWAGELFF. The DNA for the CDR3 is TGTGCCAGCAGCCCCCGGGGAGGTCAGGCCTGGGCCGGGGAGCTGTTTTTT.

The chain joins TRBV18 to TRBJ1-3; 7 bases agree with TRBD1. CDR3 size: 16 residues. Germline values: CDR1 KGHSH, CDR2 LQKENI. With V trimmed by 4 bases and J by 0 bases, 6 bases remained unmatched. The CDR3 sequence is CASSLGAGGSGNTIYF. The CDR3 bases are TGTGCCAGCTCACTGGGTGCAGGGGGCTCTGGAAACACCATATATTTT.

The chain has TRBV4-1 and TRBJ2-3; no clear D. The germline CDR1 and CDR2 sequences are MGHRA and YSYEKL. Deletions cut 4 bases from V and 2 bases from J, with 10 bases between. This CDR3 has 14 amino acids. CDR3 residues: CASSRSSPTDTQYF. CDR3 in DNA: TGCGCCAGCAGCCGCTCCAGTCCCACAGATACGCAGTATTTT.

The V gene is TRBV30, the J gene TRBJ2-7, with 8 bases that match TRBD1. This CDR3 is 16 amino acids long. CDR1 and CDR2 from the germline V gene are GTSNPN and SVGIG (reference sequence). The V and J ends lost 4 bases and 2 bases, in that order; junction bases with no gene match: 13. CDR3 residues: CAWTGREGQDPYEQYF. The CDR3 DNA is TGTGCCTGGACCGGACGAGAGGGACAGGATCCCTACGAGCAGTACTTC.

The rearrangement uses TRBV3-1 (or the pseudogene TRBV3-2) and TRBJ1-1, with 7 bases matching TRBD1. With V trimmed by 2 bases and J by 5 bases, 5 bases remained unmatched. This CDR3 spans 14 amino acids. Germline loops: CDR1 LGHDT, CDR2 YNNKEL (reference sequence). In DNA form, the CDR3 reads TGTGCCAGCAGCCAATATGCAGGGGGAACTGAAGCTTTCTTT. Translating gives CASSQYAGGTEAFF.

This clone was observed once. The V gene is TRBV30, the J gene TRBJ1-4, with 8 bases lining up with TRBD1. The CDR3 spans 14 residues. Trimming removed 1 base from V and 13 bases from J; junction bases left unmatched: 11. Per germline, CDR1 GTSNPN and CDR2 SVGIG (reference sequence). The DNA of the CDR3 is TGTGCCTGGAGTGCATCCCCGCTCAGGGGGCGACTGTTTTTT. Amino acids: CAWSASPLRGRLFF.

The chain is built from TRBV5-3 and TRBJ2-7, with D possibly being TRBD1 (7 bases). TRBV5-3 is flagged as an ORF with uncertain function. The V end lost 1 base, the J end lost 4 bases, and 21 bases lay between the germline ends. The CDR3 extends over 17 amino acids. The CDR3 DNA follows: TGTGCCAGAAGCTTGATGCCCTGCGGGACAGCTAATTACGAGCAGTACGTC. As protein: CARSLMPCGTANYEQYV.

The chain carries TRBV5-1 and TRBJ1-1, with 9 bases matching TRBD1. From germline, CDR1 is SGHRS and CDR2 YFSETQ. This CDR3 comprises 15 residues. J lost 1 base, V lost 0 bases, and 1 base had no gene match. CDR3 DNA sequence: TGCGCCAGCAGCTTGGGACAGGGGGAGAACACTGAAGCTTTCTTT. This translates into CASSLGQGENTEAFF.

The chain employs TRBV5-1 and TRBJ2-1; D is unresolved. In germline, CDR1 is SGHRS, CDR2 YFSETQ. V was pared by 0 bases and J by 0 bases, with 4 bases between. The CDR3 loop spans 14 amino acids. The CDR3 reads CASSLDSSYNEQFF. For the CDR3, the DNA is TGCGCCAGCAGCTTGGACAGCTCCTACAATGAGCAGTTCTTC.

This chain uses TRBV13 with TRBJ2-7; TRBD1 matches at 8 bases. The J segment lost 4 bases and the V segment lost 2 bases, leaving 7 bases of the junction unmatched. The CDR3 runs to 15 residues. The germline V gene has CDR1 PRHDT and CDR2 FYEKMQ (reference sequence). CDR3 DNA: TGTGCCAGCAGCTTACAAGGGACAGGCGATTACGAGCAGTACTTC. It is translated as CASSLQGTGDYEQYF.

The V and J genes are TRBV20-1 and TRBJ1-5, with 11 bases that match TRBD1. The ends lost 3 bases at V and 2 bases at J; junction bases unmatched: 15. This CDR3 comprises 19 residues. Per germline, CDR1 DFQATT and CDR2 SNEGSKA (reference sequence). The CDR3 protein is CSASPPGQGVPVRNQPQHF. CDR3 sequence (DNA): TGCAGTGCTAGTCCTCCGGGACAGGGGGTCCCTGTCCGCAATCAGCCCCAGCATTTT.

This chain joins TRBV2 and TRBJ2-3; weak D call: TRBD2 (6 bases). Trimming cost V 11 bases and J 1 base, with 16 bases left between them. The CDR3 covers 14 residues. The V gene's germline CDR1 is SNHLY and CDR2 FYNNEI. Here the CDR3 reads CAAHRGIGTDTQYF. The CDR3 bases are TGTGCCGCCCACCGGGGGATAGGCACAGATACGCAGTATTTT.

This clone appeared once. The chain has TRBV30 and TRBJ1-5; no firm D call. The CDR3 has 13 residues. V dropped 2 bases and J dropped 3 bases, with 8 bases sitting between them. Germline V gene data show CDR1 as GTSNPN and CDR2 as SVGIG (reference sequence). The CDR3 nucleotides read TGTGCCTGGAGTACAAGTTACAATCAGCCCCAGCATTTT. This translates into CAWSTSYNQPQHF. Variable domain in full (rest from reference TRBV30 and TRBJ1-5): SQTIHQWPATLVQPVGSPLSLECTVEGTSNPNLYWYRQAAGRGLQLLFYSVGIGQISSEVPQNLSASRPQDRQFILSSKKLLLSDSGFYLCAWSTSYNQPQHFGDGTRLSIL.

The chain joins TRBV7-9 to TRBJ2-7, with 7 bases aligning to TRBD1. After removal of 5 bases from V and 3 bases from J, the junction contained 4 bases not matched to a gene. The CDR3 sequence is 13 residues long. CDR1 SEHNR and CDR2 FQNEAQ come from the germline V gene (reference sequence). The CDR3: CASSLGQIYEQYF. CDR3 coding DNA: TGTGCCAGCAGCCTGGGACAGATCTACGAGCAGTACTTC.

The chain carries TRBV5-1 and TRBJ2-5, with 9 bases fitting TRBD1. The ends lost 3 bases at V and 0 bases at J; junction bases unmatched: 6. CDR1 is SGHRS, CDR2 YFSETQ, per germline. The CDR3 runs to 16 residues. The CDR3 region has the DNA TGCGCCAGCAGCTCCGGGACAGGGTCGTACCAAGAGACCCAGTACTTC. Translation: CASSSGTGSYQETQYF.

The gene calls are TRBV4-2 and TRBJ2-1, with D possibly matching TRBD1 (5 bases). The CDR3 is made up of 15 amino acids. V was clipped by 5 bases and J by 2 bases, with 13 bases between them. The germline V gene has CDR1 LGHNA and CDR2 YNFKEQ. The CDR3 nucleotides are TGTGCCAGCAGCTATTACAAAGGGGCCTACAATGAGCAGTTCTTC. This gives the protein CASSYYKGAYNEQFF.

J is TRBJ2-7 and V is TRBV5-4; D is perhaps TRBD2 (6 bases). The length of the CDR3 is 15 residues. Germline V gene data show CDR1 as SGHNT and CDR2 as YYREEE (reference sequence). Trimming stripped 5 bases from V and 6 bases from J, with 21 bases between. CDR3 bases: TGTGCCAGCAGAGACTCATTGGGGGGTCCCCTCGAGCAGTACGTC. Protein sequence: CASRDSLGGPLEQYV.

V and J are TRBV6-5 and TRBJ1-1; 12 bases are shared with TRBD1. With V trimmed by 6 bases and J by 6 bases, 8 bases remained unmatched. The V gene's germline CDR1 is MNHEY and CDR2 SVGAGI. CDR3 length: 15 residues. CDR3 region: CASRASGTGGSEAFF. CDR3 sequence (DNA): TGTGCCAGCAGAGCTTCCGGGACAGGGGGCTCTGAAGCTTTCTTT.

This chain uses TRBV11-3 with TRBJ2-2, with D maybe TRBD2 (5 bases). There are 15 residues in the CDR3. CDR1 is SGHNT and CDR2 is YENEEA in the germline V gene. Trimming shortened V by 5 bases and J by 3 bases, and 13 bases separated the two germline ends. The DNA for the CDR3 is TGTGCCAGCAGCCCCGCCGGAGGCGACACCGGGGAGCTGTTTTTT. Translation gives CASSPAGGDTGELFF.

This clone was observed once. This rearrangement joins TRBV13 to TRBJ2-1, with D maybe TRBD1 (6 bases). The V end lost 4 bases, the J end lost 7 bases, and 20 bases lay between the germline ends. This CDR3 region has 16 residues. Germline V lookup: CDR1 PRHDT, CDR2 FYEKMQ (reference sequence). The CDR3 nucleotides are TGTGCCAGCAGCTCCCGGAGAGCCCCTACAGGGAATGAGCAGTTCTTC. Residues: CASSSRRAPTGNEQFF.

This clone was counted a single time. V is TRBV4-2 and J is TRBJ2-3, with 7 bases identical to TRBD2. Trimming removed 0 bases from V and 6 bases from J; junction bases left unmatched: 9. The CDR3 covers 16 residues. Germline CDR1 is LGHNA and CDR2 is YNFKEQ. CDR3 region: CASSQDLLARADTQYF. In DNA, the CDR3 is TGTGCCAGCAGCCAAGATCTACTAGCGCGAGCGGATACGCAGTATTTT.

This sequence joins TRBV4-1 and TRBJ1-1; 11 bases agree with TRBD1. This CDR3 is built from 15 residues. Trimming took 1 base from V and 5 from J; bases not matched to a gene: 3. Germline CDR1 is MGHRA and CDR2 is YSYEKL. Here the CDR3 DNA reads TGCGCCAGCAGCCAAGGGACAGGGGGCGAGACTGAAGCTTTCTTT. Its protein product is CASSQGTGGETEAFF.